A selection of T cell receptor beta chains follows, all from one sample in a study of shared clonotypes between healthy human individuals. TCRdb's table, derived via immunoSEQ multiplex PCR, lists solely in-frame clones and lacks some. The data hold millions of clones, with 85% to 95% observed a single time. Source material: naive CD8+ T cells sorted from blood. The receptors shown here come from a man between 18 and 35 years old in good health. Each CDR3 is given with its conserved first and last residue. D genes are given only for firm matches. Expanded clones get a size class; other rows say once, few or many, or leave the size out.

len: 15; j_gene: TRBJ2-3; d_gene: TRBD2; v_gene: TRBV10-3; abundance: NA; CDR3nt: TGTGCCATCAGGAAGACTAGCGGTATAGACGATACGCAGTATTTT; CDR3aa: CAIRKTSGIDDTQYF
len: 15; j_gene: TRBJ2-7; d_gene: NA; v_gene: TRBV4-1; abundance: NA; CDR3nt: TGCGCCAGCAGCCAATCAACAGGACAGTCCTACGAGCAGTACTTC; CDR3aa: CASSQSTGQSYEQYF
len: 13; j_gene: TRBJ2-1; d_gene: NA; v_gene: TRBV14; abundance: NA; CDR3nt: TGTGCCAGCAGCCAAGGGCAAGCCTCGGAGCAGTTCTTC; CDR3aa: CASSQGQASEQFF
len: 14; j_gene: TRBJ2-7; d_gene: TRBD1; v_gene: TRBV29-1; abundance: NA; CDR3nt: TGCAGCGTTGCGGACCCAGGGACAGGAGGCGAGCAGTACTTC; CDR3aa: CSVADPGTGGEQYF
len: 15; j_gene: TRBJ2-7; d_gene: NA; v_gene: TRBV7-9; abundance: NA; CDR3nt: TGTGCCAGCAGCTCTGATTCAGGGGAAGGCTACGAGCAGTACTTC; CDR3aa: CASSSDSGEGYEQYF
len: 16; j_gene: TRBJ2-5; d_gene: NA; v_gene: TRBV7-8; abundance: NA; CDR3nt: TGTGCCAGCAGCCACTCACCTCTTGGGGGGCAAGAGACCCAGTACTTC; CDR3aa: CASSHSPLGGQETQYF
len: 15; j_gene: TRBJ2-2; d_gene: NA; v_gene: TRBV2; abundance: NA; CDR3nt: TGTGCCAGCAACCCGGGACATTTGAACACCGGGGAGCTGTTTTTT; CDR3aa: CASNPGHLNTGELFF
len: 15; j_gene: TRBJ2-1; d_gene: TRBD1; v_gene: TRBV28; abundance: NA; CDR3nt: TGTGCCAGCAGTTTTGGACAGGGGGGATACAATGAGCAGTTCTTC; CDR3aa: CASSFGQGGYNEQFF
len: 11; j_gene: TRBJ1-2; d_gene: TRBD1; v_gene: TRBV6-1; abundance: NA; CDR3nt: TGTGCCAGCATCGGACAGGTTGGCTACACCTTC; CDR3aa: CASIGQVGYTF
len: 16; j_gene: TRBJ2-7; d_gene: TRBD1; v_gene: TRBV13; abundance: NA; CDR3nt: TGTGCCAGCAGCTTAGGCCAGGGACAGGAGTCCTACGAGCAGTACTTC; CDR3aa: CASSLGQGQESYEQYF
len: 15; j_gene: TRBJ2-7; d_gene: TRBD1; v_gene: TRBV5-4; abundance: NA; CDR3nt: TGTGCCAGCAGCTGGGCGACAGGGGGCTTCTACGAGCAGTACTTC; CDR3aa: CASSWATGGFYEQYF
len: 15; j_gene: TRBJ2-7; d_gene: TRBD2; v_gene: TRBV19; abundance: NA; CDR3nt: TGTGCCAGTAGTTTCGTAGCGGGAGGCCCTGTCGAGCAGTACTTC; CDR3aa: CASSFVAGGPVEQYF
len: 14; j_gene: TRBJ2-3; d_gene: NA; v_gene: TRBV7-8; abundance: NA; CDR3nt: TGTGCCAGCAGCTCTTCCCTTAACACAGATACGCAGTATTTT; CDR3aa: CASSSSLNTDTQYF
len: 15; j_gene: TRBJ2-3; d_gene: NA; v_gene: TRBV9; abundance: NA; CDR3nt: TGTGCCAGCAGCGTAGCCCGGGGGGCCACAGATACGCAGTATTTT; CDR3aa: CASSVARGATDTQYF
len: 15; j_gene: TRBJ2-5; d_gene: TRBD1; v_gene: TRBV7-8; abundance: NA; CDR3nt: TGTGCCAGCAGCTTAAGGGACAGGGTGGCAGAGACCCAGTACTTC; CDR3aa: CASSLRDRVAETQYF
len: 14; j_gene: TRBJ1-1; d_gene: NA; v_gene: TRBV27; abundance: NA; CDR3nt: TGTGCCACCTTAGGGGGACACCTGAACACTGAAGCTTTCTTT; CDR3aa: CATLGGHLNTEAFF
len: 13; j_gene: TRBJ2-7; d_gene: NA; v_gene: TRBV27; abundance: once; CDR3nt: TGTGCCAGCAGTCCCGGGATCGTAGACGAGCAGTACTTC; CDR3aa: CASSPGIVDEQYF
len: 17; j_gene: TRBJ2-3; d_gene: NA; v_gene: TRBV5-1; abundance: NA; CDR3nt: TGCGCCAGCAGCTTGGAAGGGGCGACACCTTACAGGGTTACGCAGTATTTT; CDR3aa: CASSLEGATPYRVTQYF
len: 13; j_gene: TRBJ1-5; d_gene: NA; v_gene: TRBV28; abundance: NA; CDR3nt: TGTGCCGTACAGGGTTATAGCAATCAGCCCCAGCATTTT; CDR3aa: CAVQGYSNQPQHF
len: 15; j_gene: TRBJ2-3; d_gene: TRBD1; v_gene: TRBV6-1; abundance: once; CDR3nt: TGTGCCAGCAGTGAGGACAGGGGTAACACAGATACGCAGTATTTT; CDR3aa: CASSEDRGNTDTQYF
len: 14; j_gene: TRBJ2-1; d_gene: TRBD1; v_gene: TRBV2; abundance: once; CDR3nt: TGTGCCACCTTTACAGGGGGCGAATACAATGAGCAGTTCTTC; CDR3aa: CATFTGGEYNEQFF
len: 11; j_gene: TRBJ2-7; d_gene: NA; v_gene: TRBV20-1; abundance: NA; CDR3nt: TGCAGTGCCCCAACTTCCTACGAGCAGTACTTC; CDR3aa: CSAPTSYEQYF
len: 15; j_gene: TRBJ1-5; d_gene: TRBD1; v_gene: TRBV10-3; abundance: once; CDR3nt: TGTGCCATCGGTGGGGACAGGGGAAACAATCAGCCCCAGCATTTT; CDR3aa: CAIGGDRGNNQPQHF
len: 15; j_gene: TRBJ2-2; d_gene: NA; v_gene: TRBV15; abundance: once; CDR3nt: TGTGCCACCAGCATTACCGGGACACACACCGGGGAGCTGTTTTTT; CDR3aa: CATSITGTHTGELFF
len: 12; j_gene: TRBJ2-3; d_gene: NA; v_gene: TRBV7-9; abundance: NA; CDR3nt: TGTGCCAGCAGAAGGGGCTCAGATACGCAGTATTTT; CDR3aa: CASRRGSDTQYF
len: 17; j_gene: TRBJ2-3; d_gene: NA; v_gene: TRBV9; abundance: NA; CDR3nt: TGTGCCAGCAGCGTAGGCCCCCACAGCCTCAGCACAGATACGCAGTATTTT; CDR3aa: CASSVGPHSLSTDTQYF
len: 18; j_gene: TRBJ1-5; d_gene: TRBD1; v_gene: TRBV2; abundance: NA; CDR3nt: TGTGCCAGCAGCGGAGCCCCGGGACAGGGAGATAGCAATCAGCCCCAGCATTTT; CDR3aa: CASSGAPGQGDSNQPQHF
len: 16; j_gene: TRBJ2-2; d_gene: NA; v_gene: TRBV25-1; abundance: NA; CDR3nt: TGTGCCAGCAGTCCTCAGGGGGGACCCAAAACCGGGGAGCTGTTTTTT; CDR3aa: CASSPQGGPKTGELFF
len: 13; j_gene: TRBJ2-2; d_gene: NA; v_gene: TRBV28; abundance: NA; CDR3nt: TGTGCCAGCAGTTTGGGGGGTGCCGGGGAGCTGTTTTTT; CDR3aa: CASSLGGAGELFF
len: 16; j_gene: TRBJ2-7; d_gene: NA; v_gene: TRBV2; abundance: NA; CDR3nt: TGTGCCAGCACCAACCCTGGACACCGGCCACTATACGAGCAGTACTTC; CDR3aa: CASTNPGHRPLYEQYF
len: 16; j_gene: TRBJ2-3; d_gene: NA; v_gene: TRBV27; abundance: NA; CDR3nt: TGTGCCAGCAGTTCATGGACAGTCGTCGGCACAGATACGCAGTATTTT; CDR3aa: CASSSWTVVGTDTQYF
len: 17; j_gene: TRBJ1-2; d_gene: NA; v_gene: TRBV13; abundance: NA; CDR3nt: TGTGCCAGCAGCTTAGTGAGTGAACATGCTGGACGGTATGGCTACACCTTC; CDR3aa: CASSLVSEHAGRYGYTF